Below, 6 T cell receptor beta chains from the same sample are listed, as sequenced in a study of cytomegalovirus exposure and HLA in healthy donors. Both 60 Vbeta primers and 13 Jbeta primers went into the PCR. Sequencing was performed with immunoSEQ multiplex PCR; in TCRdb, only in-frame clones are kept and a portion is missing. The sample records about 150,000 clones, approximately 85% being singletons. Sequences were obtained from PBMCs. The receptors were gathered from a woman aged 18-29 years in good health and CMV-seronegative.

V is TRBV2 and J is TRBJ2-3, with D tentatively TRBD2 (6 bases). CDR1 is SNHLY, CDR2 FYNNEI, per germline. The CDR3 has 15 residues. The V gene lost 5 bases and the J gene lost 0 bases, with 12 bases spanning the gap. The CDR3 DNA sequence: TGTGCCAGCAGTTCTGCGGGACGGAGCACAGATACGCAGTATTTT. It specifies CASSSAGRSTDTQYF.

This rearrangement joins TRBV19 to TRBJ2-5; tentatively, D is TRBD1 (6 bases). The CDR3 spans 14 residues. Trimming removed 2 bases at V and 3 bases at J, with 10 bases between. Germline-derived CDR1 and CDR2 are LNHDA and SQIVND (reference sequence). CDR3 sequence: CASSITAGEETQYF. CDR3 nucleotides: TGTGCCAGTAGTATAACCGCAGGGGAAGAGACCCAGTACTTC.

The CDR3 DNA is TGTGCCAGCAGTTTAGTGGGCAGCCTCTATGCAACTAATGAAAAACTGTTTTTT. This translates into CASSLVGSLYATNEKLFF. This chain links TRBV27 with TRBJ1-4; D unclear. CDR3 length equals 18 residues. V lost 2 bases to trimming and J lost 0 bases, with 16 bases between them. Germline lookup yields CDR1 MNHEY and CDR2 SMNVEV (reference sequence).

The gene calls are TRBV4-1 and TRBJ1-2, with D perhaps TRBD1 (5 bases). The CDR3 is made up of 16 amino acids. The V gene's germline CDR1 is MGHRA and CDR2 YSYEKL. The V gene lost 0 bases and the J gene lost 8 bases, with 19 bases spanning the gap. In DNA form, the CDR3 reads TGCGCCAGCAGCCAAGAAGTCTCCAGGGTGGTGGGGGGCTACACCTTC. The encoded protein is CASSQEVSRVVGGYTF.

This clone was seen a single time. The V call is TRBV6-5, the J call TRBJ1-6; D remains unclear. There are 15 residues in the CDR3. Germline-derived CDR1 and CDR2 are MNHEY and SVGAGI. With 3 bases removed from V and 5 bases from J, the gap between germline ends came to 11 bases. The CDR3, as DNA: TGTGCCAGCAGTTATACCGGGATTAATAATTCACCCCTCCACTTT. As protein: CASSYTGINNSPLHF.

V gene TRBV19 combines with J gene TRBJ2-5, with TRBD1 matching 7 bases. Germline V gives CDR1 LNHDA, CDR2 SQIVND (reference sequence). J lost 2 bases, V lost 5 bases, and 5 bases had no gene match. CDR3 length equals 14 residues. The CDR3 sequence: CASSGWTGQETQYF. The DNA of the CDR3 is TGTGCCAGTAGTGGTTGGACAGGTCAAGAGACCCAGTACTTC.